This T cell receptor beta chain was retrieved from a study of blood T cell repertoires in COVID-19. Using immunoSEQ multiplex PCR, the repertoire was profiled, and TCRdb retains in-frame clones only, with some absent. The table records roughly 280,000 clones, approximately 85% of them present only once. The sample taken for sequencing was peripheral blood. The clonotype was recovered from a woman in her 70s with acute or convalescent COVID-19.

CDR3 region: CASRAPPDRGMNTEAFF. The DNA for the CDR3 is TGTGCCAGCAGGGCCCCGCCGGACAGGGGCATGAACACTGAAGCTTTCTTT. V is TRBV7-2 and J is TRBJ1-1, with 9 bases identical to TRBD1. Germline V gene lookup returns CDR1 SGHTA and CDR2 FQGNSA. V was clipped by 6 bases and J by 0 bases; unmatched bases: 11. This CDR3 is 17 amino acids long.